This T cell receptor (beta chain) emerged from a study of Graves' ophthalmopathy and Graves' hyperthyroidism. Notes on the study in general: With 70.59% sensitivity and approximately 73% specificity, the model predicted ophthalmopathy progression.

Patients were diagnosed from clinical symptoms, serum thyroxine, TRAb, thyroid ultrasound and orbital computed tomography. The PBMC fraction was derived from 10 ml of fresh peripheral blood. Trimming at V came to 6 bases and at J to 3 bases, leaving 4 bases not matched to a gene. Germline CDR1 and CDR2: SGHTA and FQGNSA. The CDR3 sequence is 14 residues long. This clonotype was recorded at least ten times. Its antigen is still unknown. RNA transcripts yielded amplified TCR beta CDR3 regions. In the first round, RT-PCR was carried out with HTBI primers, and a multiplex PCR formed the second round. TCRdb ran MiXCR on the multiplex PCR reads and lists one entry per CDR3 protein. The sample consists of 350,000 or so distinct CDR3 sequences, roughly 16% of them appearing once.

This receptor was obtained from an adult man with Graves' ophthalmopathy. The sample taken for sequencing was peripheral blood. The chain couples TRBV7-2 to TRBJ1-2, with 10 bases lining up with TRBD1. The chain's CDR3 is CASRAGTGDYGYTF. The CDR3 DNA reads TGTGCCAGCAGGGCCGGGACAGGGGACTATGGCTACACCTTC.